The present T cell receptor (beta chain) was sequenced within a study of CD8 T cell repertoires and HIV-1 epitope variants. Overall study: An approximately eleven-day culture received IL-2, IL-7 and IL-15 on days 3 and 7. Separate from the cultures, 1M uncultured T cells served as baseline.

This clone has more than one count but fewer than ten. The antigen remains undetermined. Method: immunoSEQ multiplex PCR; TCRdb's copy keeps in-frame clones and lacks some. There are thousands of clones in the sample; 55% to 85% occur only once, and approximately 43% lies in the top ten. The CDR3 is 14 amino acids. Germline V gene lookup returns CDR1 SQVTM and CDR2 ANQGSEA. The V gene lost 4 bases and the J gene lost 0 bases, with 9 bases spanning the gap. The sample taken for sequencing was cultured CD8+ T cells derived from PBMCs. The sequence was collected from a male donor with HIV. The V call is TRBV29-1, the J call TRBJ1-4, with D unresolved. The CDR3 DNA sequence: TGCAGCGTTGGTGTGAGTGCAACTAATGAAAAACTGTTTTTT. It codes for CSVGVSATNEKLFF.